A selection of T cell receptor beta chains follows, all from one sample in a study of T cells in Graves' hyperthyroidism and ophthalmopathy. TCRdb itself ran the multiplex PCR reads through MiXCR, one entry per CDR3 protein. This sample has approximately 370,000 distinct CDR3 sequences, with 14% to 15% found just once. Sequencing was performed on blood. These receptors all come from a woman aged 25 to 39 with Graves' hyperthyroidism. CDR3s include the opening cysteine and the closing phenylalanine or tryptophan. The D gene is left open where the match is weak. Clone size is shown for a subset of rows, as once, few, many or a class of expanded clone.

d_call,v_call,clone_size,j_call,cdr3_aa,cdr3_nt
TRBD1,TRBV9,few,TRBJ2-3,CASSVLTGGASTDTQYF,TGTGCCAGCAGCGTCCTTACAGGGGGCGCGAGCACAGATACGCAGTATTTT
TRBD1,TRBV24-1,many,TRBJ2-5,CATSDSTGNMKTQYF,TGTGCCACCAGTGATTCGACAGGGAACATGAAGACCCAGTACTTC
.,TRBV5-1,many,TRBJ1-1,CASSLEGNTEAFF,TGTGCCAGCAGCTTAGAGGGCAACACTGAAGCTTTCTTT
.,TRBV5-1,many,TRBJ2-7,CASSLEPISVSPLEQYF,TGCGCCAGCAGCTTGGAGCCGATTTCCGTTTCCCCCCTTGAGCAGTACTTC
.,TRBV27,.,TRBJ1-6,CASTTGAGASPLHF,TGTGCCAGCACCACTGGGGCAGGGGCTTCACCCCTCCACTTT
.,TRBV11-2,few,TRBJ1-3,CASSLVVSYGNTIYF,TGTGCCAGCAGCTTAGTGGTCAGCTATGGAAACACCATATATTTT
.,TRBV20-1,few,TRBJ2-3,CSANIQGSGTDTQYF,TGCAGTGCTAACATCCAGGGGAGCGGCACAGATACGCAGTATTTT
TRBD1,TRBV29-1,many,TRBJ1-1,CSAQRDRGAFF,TGCAGCGCACAGCGAGACAGGGGTGCTTTCTTT
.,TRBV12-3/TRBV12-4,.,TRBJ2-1,CASTTSGAVSYNEQFF,TGTGCCAGCACCACGTCGGGGGCTGTCTCCTACAATGAGCAGTTCTTC
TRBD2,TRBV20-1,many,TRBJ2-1,CSARDLLGSGSDEQFF,TGCAGTGCTAGAGATCTCTTGGGTAGCGGGAGCGATGAGCAGTTCTTC
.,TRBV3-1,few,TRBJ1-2,CASTLARGRGYTF,TGTGCCAGCACCCTCGCCCGGGGGCGCGGCTACACCTTC
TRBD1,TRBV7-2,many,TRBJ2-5,CASSRRTGQETQYF,TGTGCCAGCAGCCGACGGACAGGGCAAGAGACCCAGTACTTC
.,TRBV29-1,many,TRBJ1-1,CSVDREMNTEAFF,TGCAGCGTTGACAGGGAAATGAACACTGAAGCTTTCTTT
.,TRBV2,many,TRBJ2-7,CASSLGRTLYEQYF,TGTGCCAGCAGCCTAGGACGGACCCTCTACGAGCAGTACTTC
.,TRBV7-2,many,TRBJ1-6,CASSLSGGTPIHF,TGTGCCAGCAGCTTGAGCGGGGGGACACCCATCCACTTT
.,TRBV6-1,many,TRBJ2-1,CASSEGDHYNEQFF,TGTGCCAGCAGTGAAGGGGACCACTACAATGAGCAGTTCTTC
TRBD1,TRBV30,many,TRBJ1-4,CACYPDRGFEKLFF,TGTGCCTGCTACCCGGACAGGGGATTCGAAAAACTGTTTTTT
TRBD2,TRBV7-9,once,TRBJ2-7,CASSLGPSGTLPSYEQYF,TGTGCCAGCAGCTTAGGTCCTAGCGGGACTCTCCCCTCCTACGAGCAGTACTTC
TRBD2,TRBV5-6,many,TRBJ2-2,CASSLWVISGKTANTGELFF,TGTGCCAGCAGCTTGTGGGTGATTAGCGGGAAAACAGCGAACACCGGGGAGCTGTTTTTT
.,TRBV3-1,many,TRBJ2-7,CASSQVGYEQYF,TGTGCCAGCAGCCAAGTCGGTTACGAGCAGTACTTC
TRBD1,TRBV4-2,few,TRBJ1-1,CASSQSHQGAMDTEASF,TGTGCCAGCAGCCAGTCTCATCAGGGGGCGATGGACACTGAAGCTTCCTTT
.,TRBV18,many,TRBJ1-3,CASSHSDAGNTIYF,TGTGCCAGCTCACACTCCGATGCTGGAAACACCATATATTTT
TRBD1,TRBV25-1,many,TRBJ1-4,CASSDHPDRHKETNEKLFF,TGTGCCAGCAGTGATCACCCGGACAGGCATAAGGAAACTAATGAAAAACTGTTTTTT
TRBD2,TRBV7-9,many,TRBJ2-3,CASRLTSNTDTQYF,TGTGCCAGCAGGTTGACTAGCAATACAGATACGCAGTATTTT